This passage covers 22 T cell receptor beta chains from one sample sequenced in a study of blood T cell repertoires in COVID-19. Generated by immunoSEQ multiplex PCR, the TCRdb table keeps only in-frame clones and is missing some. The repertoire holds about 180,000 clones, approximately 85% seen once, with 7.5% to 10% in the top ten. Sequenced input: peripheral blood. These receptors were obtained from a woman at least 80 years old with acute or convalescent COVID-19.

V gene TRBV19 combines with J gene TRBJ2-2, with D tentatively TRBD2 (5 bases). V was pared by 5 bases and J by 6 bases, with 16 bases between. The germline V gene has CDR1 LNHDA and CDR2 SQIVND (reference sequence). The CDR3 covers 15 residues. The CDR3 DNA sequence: TGTGCCAGTAGTGCCCGTTGGACTTCCCCCGGGGAGCTGTTTTTT. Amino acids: CASSARWTSPGELFF.

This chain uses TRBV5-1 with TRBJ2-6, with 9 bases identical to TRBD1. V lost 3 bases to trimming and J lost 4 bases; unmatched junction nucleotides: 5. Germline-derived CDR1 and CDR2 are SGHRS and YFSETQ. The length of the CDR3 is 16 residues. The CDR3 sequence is CASSSYRGRGANVLTF. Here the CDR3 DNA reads TGCGCCAGCAGCTCCTACAGGGGGCGCGGGGCCAACGTCCTGACTTTC.

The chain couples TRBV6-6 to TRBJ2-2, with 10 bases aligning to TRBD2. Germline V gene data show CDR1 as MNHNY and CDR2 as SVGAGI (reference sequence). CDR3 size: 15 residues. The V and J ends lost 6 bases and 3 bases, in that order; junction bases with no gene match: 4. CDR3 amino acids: CASSPGTSDTGELFF. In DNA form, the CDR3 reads TGTGCCAGCAGCCCCGGGACTAGCGACACCGGGGAGCTGTTTTTT.

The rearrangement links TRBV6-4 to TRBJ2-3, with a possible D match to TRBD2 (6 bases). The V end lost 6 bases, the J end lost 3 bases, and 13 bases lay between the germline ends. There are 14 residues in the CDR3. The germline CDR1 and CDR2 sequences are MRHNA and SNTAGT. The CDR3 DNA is TGTGCCAGCAGCGAACATCGGGGGACAGATACGCAGTATTTT. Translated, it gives CASSEHRGTDTQYF.

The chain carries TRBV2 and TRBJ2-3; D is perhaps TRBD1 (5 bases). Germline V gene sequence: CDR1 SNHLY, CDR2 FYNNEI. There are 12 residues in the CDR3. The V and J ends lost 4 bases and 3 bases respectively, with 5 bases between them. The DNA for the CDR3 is TGTGCCAGCAGTGCAGGGACAGATACGCAGTATTTT. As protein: CASSAGTDTQYF.

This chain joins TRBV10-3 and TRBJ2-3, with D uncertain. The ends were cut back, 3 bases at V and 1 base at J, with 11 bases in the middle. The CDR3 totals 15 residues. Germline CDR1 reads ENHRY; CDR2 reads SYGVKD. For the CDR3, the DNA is TGTGCCATCAGTGATAGAAGAGGTGGCACAGATACGCAGTATTTT. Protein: CAISDRRGGTDTQYF.

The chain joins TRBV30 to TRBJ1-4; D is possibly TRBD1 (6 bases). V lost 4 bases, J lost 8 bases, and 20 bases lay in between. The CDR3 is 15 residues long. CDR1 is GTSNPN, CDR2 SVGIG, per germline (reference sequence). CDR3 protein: CAWKGRGRGWEKLFF. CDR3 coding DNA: TGTGCCTGGAAGGGAAGGGGCAGGGGCTGGGAAAAACTGTTTTTT.

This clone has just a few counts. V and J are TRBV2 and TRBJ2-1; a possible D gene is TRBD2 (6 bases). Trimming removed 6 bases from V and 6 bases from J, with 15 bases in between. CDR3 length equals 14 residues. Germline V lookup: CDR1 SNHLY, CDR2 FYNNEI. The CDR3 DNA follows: TGTGCCAGCAGGAGGGACTCGAACTCCAATGAGCAGTTCTTC. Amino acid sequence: CASRRDSNSNEQFF.

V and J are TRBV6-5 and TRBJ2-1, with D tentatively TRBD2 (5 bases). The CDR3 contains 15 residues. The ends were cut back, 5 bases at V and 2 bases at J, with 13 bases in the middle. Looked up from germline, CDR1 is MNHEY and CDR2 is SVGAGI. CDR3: CASSTTGLTYNEQFF. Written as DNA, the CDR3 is TGTGCCAGCAGTACCACGGGATTAACCTACAATGAGCAGTTCTTC.

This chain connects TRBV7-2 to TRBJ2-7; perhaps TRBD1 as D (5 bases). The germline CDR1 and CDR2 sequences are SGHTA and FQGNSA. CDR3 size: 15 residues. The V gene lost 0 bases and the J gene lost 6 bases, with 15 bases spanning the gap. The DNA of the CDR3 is TGTGCCAGCAGCTTAGCGGCGGTTTCAGGGCGCGAGCAGTACTTC. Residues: CASSLAAVSGREQYF.

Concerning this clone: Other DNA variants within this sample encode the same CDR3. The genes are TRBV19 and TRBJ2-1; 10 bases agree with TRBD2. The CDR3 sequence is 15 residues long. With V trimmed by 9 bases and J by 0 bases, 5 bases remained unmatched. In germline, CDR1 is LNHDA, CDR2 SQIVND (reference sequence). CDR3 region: CASRTSGPSYNEQFF. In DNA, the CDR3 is TGTGCCAGCCGGACTAGCGGCCCCTCCTACAATGAGCAGTTCTTC. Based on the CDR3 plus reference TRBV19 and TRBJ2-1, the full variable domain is DGGITQSPKYLFRKEGQNVTLSCEQNLNHDAMYWYRQDPGQGLRLIYYSQIVNDFQKGDIAEGYSVSREKKESFPLTVTSAQKNPTAFYLCASRTSGPSYNEQFFGPGTRLTVL.

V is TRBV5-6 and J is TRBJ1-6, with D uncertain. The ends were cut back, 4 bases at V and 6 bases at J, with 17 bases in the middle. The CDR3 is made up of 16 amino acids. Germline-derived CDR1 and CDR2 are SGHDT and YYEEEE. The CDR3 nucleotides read TGTGCCAGCAGCCGCTTGGGAGGGAATGGTAATTCACCCCTCCACTTT. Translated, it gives CASSRLGGNGNSPLHF.

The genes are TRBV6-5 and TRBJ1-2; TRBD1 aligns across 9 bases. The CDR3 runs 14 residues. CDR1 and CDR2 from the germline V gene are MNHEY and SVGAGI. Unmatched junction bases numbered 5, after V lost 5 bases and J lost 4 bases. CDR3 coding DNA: TGTGCCAGCAGTCGGGACAGGGCGGCCTATGGCTACACCTTC. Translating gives CASSRDRAAYGYTF.

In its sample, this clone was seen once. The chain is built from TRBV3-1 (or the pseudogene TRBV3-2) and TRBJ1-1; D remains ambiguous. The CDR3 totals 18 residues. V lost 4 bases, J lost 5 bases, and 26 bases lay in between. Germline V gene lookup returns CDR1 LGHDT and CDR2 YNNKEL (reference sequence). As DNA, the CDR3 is TGTGCCAGCAGCCCCCATGGGAGGGTCTCGACCCCTGAAACTGAAGCTTTCTTT. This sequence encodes CASSPHGRVSTPETEAFF.

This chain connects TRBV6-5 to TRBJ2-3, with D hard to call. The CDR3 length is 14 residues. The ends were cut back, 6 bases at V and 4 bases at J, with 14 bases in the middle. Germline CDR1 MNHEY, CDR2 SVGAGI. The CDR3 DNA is TGTGCCAGCAGCGAGAGTAATCAGGCAGATACGCAGTATTTT. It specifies CASSESNQADTQYF.

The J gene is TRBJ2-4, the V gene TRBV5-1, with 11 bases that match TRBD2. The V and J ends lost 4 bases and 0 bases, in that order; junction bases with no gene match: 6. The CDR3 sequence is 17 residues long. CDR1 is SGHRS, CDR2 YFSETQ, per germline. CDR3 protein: CASSLTGTSGAKNIQYF. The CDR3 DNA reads TGCGCCAGCAGCCTGACTGGGACTAGCGGAGCCAAAAACATTCAGTACTTC.

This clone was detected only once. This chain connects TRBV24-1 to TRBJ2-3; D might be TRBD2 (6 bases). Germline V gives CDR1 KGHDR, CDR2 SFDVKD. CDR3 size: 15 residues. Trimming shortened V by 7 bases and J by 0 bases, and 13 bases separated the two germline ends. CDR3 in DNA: TGTGCCACCAGCCCGGGACTGTCTAGCACAGATACGCAGTATTTT. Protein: CATSPGLSSTDTQYF.

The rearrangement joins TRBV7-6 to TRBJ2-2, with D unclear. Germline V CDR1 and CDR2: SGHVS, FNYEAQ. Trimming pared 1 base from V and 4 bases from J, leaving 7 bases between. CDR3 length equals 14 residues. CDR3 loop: CASSLGVSTGELFF. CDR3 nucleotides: TGTGCCAGCAGCTTAGGTGTTAGCACCGGGGAGCTGTTTTTT.

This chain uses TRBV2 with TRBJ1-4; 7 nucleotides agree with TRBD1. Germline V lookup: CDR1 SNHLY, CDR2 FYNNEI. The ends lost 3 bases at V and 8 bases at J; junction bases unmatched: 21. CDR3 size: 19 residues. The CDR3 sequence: CASSDREGALRMSREKLFF. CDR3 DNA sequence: TGTGCCAGCAGTGATCGAGAGGGGGCACTCCGAATGAGTCGGGAAAAACTGTTTTTT.

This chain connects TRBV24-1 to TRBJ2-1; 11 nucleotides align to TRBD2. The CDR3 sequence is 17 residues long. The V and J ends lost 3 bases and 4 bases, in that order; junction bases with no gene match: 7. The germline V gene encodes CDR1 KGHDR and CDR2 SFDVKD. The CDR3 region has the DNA TGTGCCACCAGTGATGCCCGGGCTAGCGGGGGGTACAATGAGCAGTTCTTC. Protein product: CATSDARASGGYNEQFF.

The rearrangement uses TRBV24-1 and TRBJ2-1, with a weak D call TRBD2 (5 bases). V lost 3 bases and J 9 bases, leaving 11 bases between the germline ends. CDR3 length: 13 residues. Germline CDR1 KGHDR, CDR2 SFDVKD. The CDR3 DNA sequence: TGTGCCACCAGTGATCTTACTAGAGGTGAGCAGTTCTTC. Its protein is CATSDLTRGEQFF.

The CDR3 DNA follows: TGCGCCAGCAGCCCCGGACAGGTTCCCTACGAGCAGTACTTC. This codes for CASSPGQVPYEQYF. The V and J genes are TRBV5-1 and TRBJ2-7, with 7 bases lining up with TRBD1. Losses at the gene ends were 4 bases for V and 2 bases for J; bases not matched to a gene: 6. The CDR3 is 14 residues long. Germline loops: CDR1 SGHRS, CDR2 YFSETQ.